Below, 20 T cell receptor beta chains from the same sample are listed, as sequenced in a study of PD-1 blockade in classical Hodgkin lymphoma (TCRdb year 2020). Library creation used the immunoSEQ multiplex PCR assay. TCRdb retrieved this table from immuneACCESS and kept in-frame rearrangements only. Not all clones are present; in checked studies, unresolved V genes account for under half, and no reason is known for the remainder. A total of tens of thousands of clones appear in this sample, around nine tenths of them only once. The ten largest clonotypes hold around 2.7% of the sample. The time point label of this sample denotes: cycle 4 day 1 (C4D1), after 6 weeks of nivolumab. All trial patients had relapsed after autologous stem cell transplantation, with cohorts A, B and C differing in prior brentuximab vedotin exposure. The sample here was peripheral blood mononuclear cells (PBMCs), taken before the fourth cycle of nivolumab. The source is a human donor with classical Hodgkin lymphoma.

CDR3 amino acids: CASSGNTGDSGNTIYF. CDR3 bases: TGCGCCAGCAGCGGGAACACAGGGGACTCTGGAAACACCATATATTTT. This sequence joins TRBV5-1 and TRBJ1-3, with 7 bases lining up with TRBD1. The trim removed 4 bases at V and 0 bases at J, leaving 7 bases unmatched. The CDR3 extends over 16 amino acids. Germline CDR1 SGHRS, CDR2 YFSETQ.

The chain joins TRBV7-8 to TRBJ2-3, with D possibly being TRBD2 (5 bases). Germline V gene lookup returns CDR1 SGHVS and CDR2 FQNEAQ. V gave up 2 bases and J gave up 4 bases, with 10 bases separating them. This CDR3 has 14 residues. CDR3 DNA: TGTGCCAGCAGCTTACTAGGAGGCCCAGATACGCAGTATTTT. This codes for CASSLLGGPDTQYF.

The chain joins TRBV2 to TRBJ2-1, with 7 bases aligning to TRBD2. The CDR3 contains 14 residues. CDR1 and CDR2 (germline): SNHLY, FYNNEI. Trimming at V came to 4 bases and at J to 4 bases, leaving 4 bases not matched to a gene. The CDR3 here is CASSAVGGYNEQFF. The DNA for the CDR3 is TGTGCCAGCAGTGCCGTGGGGGGGTACAATGAGCAGTTCTTC.

The rearrangement links TRBV5-1 to TRBJ1-3; D not certain. The CDR3 is 15 residues long. The V gene lost 4 bases and the J gene lost 0 bases, with 11 bases spanning the gap. Germline CDR1 SGHRS, CDR2 YFSETQ. The CDR3, as DNA: TGCGCCAGCAGCCTGACGCAGAGCTCTGGAAACACCATATATTTT. As protein: CASSLTQSSGNTIYF.

This chain joins TRBV29-1 and TRBJ2-2, with a possible D match to TRBD1 (5 bases). Trimming shortened V by 6 bases and J by 4 bases, and 15 bases separated the two germline ends. The CDR3 has 14 residues. Germline loops: CDR1 SQVTM, CDR2 ANQGSEA. CDR3 coding DNA: TGCAGCGTAAGCAGGGTATTAGGCACCGGGGAGCTGTTTTTT. It yields the protein CSVSRVLGTGELFF.

J is TRBJ2-1 and V is TRBV6-6; TRBD1 agrees at 9 bases. Looked up from germline, CDR1 is MNHNY and CDR2 is SVGAGI (reference sequence). V dropped 8 bases and J dropped 8; count of bases not matched to a gene: 10. There are 14 residues in the CDR3. CDR3 residues: CASRGTGLYHEQFF. As DNA, the CDR3 is TGTGCCAGCCGGGGGACAGGGCTTTACCATGAGCAGTTCTTC.

This chain joins TRBV7-9 and TRBJ1-1; no clear D gene. CDR1 is SEHNR, CDR2 FQNEAQ, per germline (reference sequence). V dropped 1 base and J dropped 6 bases, with 3 bases sitting between them. The CDR3 runs to 11 residues. CDR3 amino acids: CASSLGSEAFF. DNA for the CDR3: TGTGCCAGCAGCTTAGGGTCTGAAGCTTTCTTT.

This chain links TRBV27 with TRBJ2-5, with 8 nucleotides matching TRBD2. The better agreement between TRBJ2-7 and the DNA end casts doubt on the J call. Germline CDR1 MNHEY, CDR2 SMNVEV (reference sequence). The CDR3 has 15 amino acids. The CDR3 protein is CASSGHGGEPYEQYF. CDR3 nucleotides: TGTGCCAGCAGTGGTCACGGGGGGGAACCCTACGAGCAGTACTTC.

This clone has only a few counts. The J gene is TRBJ1-1, the V gene TRBV19; possibly TRBD1 for D (6 bases). Germline CDR1 and CDR2: LNHDA and SQIVND (reference sequence). The V gene lost 6 bases and the J gene lost 1 base, with 18 bases spanning the gap. The CDR3 is 16 residues long. CDR3 region: CASRPPRGLGNTEAFF. In DNA form, the CDR3 reads TGTGCCAGTAGGCCGCCAAGGGGGTTAGGGAACACTGAAGCTTTCTTT. Filled out from reference TRBV19 and TRBJ1-1, the complete variable domain reads DGGITQSPKYLFRKEGQNVTLSCEQNLNHDAMYWYRQDPGQGLRLIYYSQIVNDFQKGDIAEGYSVSREKKESFPLTVTSAQKNPTAFYLCASRPPRGLGNTEAFFGQGTRLTVV.

The V gene is TRBV7-2, the J gene TRBJ2-7; D is possibly TRBD1 (5 bases). Trimming removed 2 bases at V and 5 bases at J, with 13 bases between. CDR3 length: 14 amino acids. Per germline, CDR1 SGHTA and CDR2 FQGNSA. This chain's CDR3 is CASSLYPRAHEQYF. CDR3 coding DNA: TGTGCCAGCAGCTTATATCCCAGGGCCCACGAGCAGTACTTC.

This chain uses TRBV6-6 with TRBJ2-5; D ambiguous. Trimming took 0 bases from V and 1 from J, leaving 12 bases between them. CDR1 is MNHNY, CDR2 SVGAGI, per germline (reference sequence). The CDR3 is 16 amino acids. This CDR3 is CASSYSTPGGQETQYF. The CDR3 region has the DNA TGTGCCAGCAGTTACTCGACCCCCGGCGGCCAAGAGACCCAGTACTTC.

Concerning this clone: The germline gene is not matched at one end of the junction; a read error may be the cause. The chain joins TRBV7-2 to TRBJ2-2, with D possibly matching TRBD2 (7 bases). Germline CDR1 is SGHTA and CDR2 is FQGNSA. CDR3 length: 16 amino acids. CDR3 bases: TGTGCCAGCAGCCCCCGAGGGGGGGGCGACACCGGGGAGCTGCTTTTT. The encoded protein is CASSPRGGGDTGELLF.

The chain recombines TRBV6-5 with TRBJ1-6; 8 bases agree with TRBD1. CDR1 and CDR2 (germline): MNHEY, SVGAGI. J was trimmed by 9 bases and V by 0 bases; bases with no gene match: 4. The CDR3 sequence is 15 residues long. DNA for the CDR3: TGTGCCAGCAGTTACTCGCCGGACAGGGTTTCACCCCTCCACTTT. Translated: CASSYSPDRVSPLHF.

The chain is built from TRBV28 and TRBJ2-1; 9 nucleotides match TRBD2. The CDR3 loop spans 16 amino acids. The trim removed 7 bases at V and 8 bases at J, leaving 15 bases unmatched. Per germline, CDR1 MDHEN and CDR2 SYDVKM. The CDR3 nucleotides are TGTGCCAGCACTCACCTTCGGCGGGGGGGCCTCTATGAGCAGTTCTTC. Amino acid sequence: CASTHLRRGGLYEQFF.

J is TRBJ2-7 and V is TRBV4-3, with 8 bases that match TRBD1. The CDR3 covers 15 residues. Germline V lookup: CDR1 LGHNA, CDR2 YSLEER. V shed 0 bases and J 2 bases; nucleotides not matched to a gene: 3. CDR3 DNA: TGCGCCAGCAGCCAAGAGGACAGGGCTACCTACGAGCAGTACTTC. It specifies CASSQEDRATYEQYF.

This chain links TRBV30 with TRBJ2-1; 7 nucleotides line up with TRBD2. With 0 bases clipped from V and 8 bases from J, the junction kept 10 bases outside the gene matches. The germline CDR1 and CDR2 sequences are GTSNPN and SVGIG (reference sequence). The CDR3 is 15 amino acids. The CDR3 sequence is CAWSVGPQGGHEQFF. CDR3 nucleotides: TGTGCCTGGAGTGTAGGGCCCCAGGGAGGGCATGAGCAGTTCTTC.

The chain combines TRBV7-6 with TRBJ1-5; D not resolved. The V gene's germline CDR1 is SGHVS and CDR2 FNYEAQ. There are 13 residues in the CDR3. The V end was cut by 5 bases, the J end by 2 bases, with 7 bases between. The CDR3: CASSPRRNQPQHF. The CDR3 DNA is TGTGCCAGCAGCCCCCGGCGCAATCAGCCCCAGCATTTT.

This chain links TRBV5-1 with TRBJ2-3; 10 bases line up with TRBD2. CDR3 length equals 15 residues. V lost 4 bases to trimming and J lost 3 bases; unmatched junction nucleotides: 5. Per germline, CDR1 SGHRS and CDR2 YFSETQ. The CDR3 sequence is CASSPTSGETDTQYF. The CDR3 bases are TGCGCCAGCAGCCCTACTAGCGGGGAGACAGATACGCAGTATTTT.

The chain employs TRBV30 and TRBJ2-2; D is tentatively TRBD1 or TRBD2 (5 bases each). With 3 bases removed from V and 6 bases from J, the gap between germline ends came to 8 bases. Germline CDR1 is GTSNPN and CDR2 is SVGIG (reference sequence). The CDR3 consists of 12 residues. CDR3 nucleotides: TGTGCCTGGAGGGGGGAAGCCGGGGAGCTGTTTTTT. It translates to CAWRGEAGELFF.

This chain connects TRBV5-1 to TRBJ1-2; D may be TRBD1 (5 bases). The V end lost 4 bases, the J end lost 0 bases, and 16 bases lay between the germline ends. CDR1 is SGHRS and CDR2 is YFSETQ in the germline V gene. There are 16 residues in the CDR3. The CDR3 region has the DNA TGCGCCAGCAGCCTATCCTGGACAATAGCTAACTATGGCTACACCTTC. This codes for CASSLSWTIANYGYTF.